The 3 T cell receptor beta chains given below trace back to one sample, sequenced in a study of response to subunit inactivated influenza vaccine. One entry per CDR3 protein results from TCRdb running MiXCR on the RT-PCR reads. Counted here are 500,000 to 600,000 distinct CDR3 sequences, 16% occurring once; the ten biggest clones make up less than 4%. The material sequenced was CD4+ T cells sorted from PBMCs, taken around 25 months after vaccination. The receptors come from a man aged 50 to 69 who received an inactivated influenza vaccine.

The genes are TRBV6-1 and TRBJ2-3; D remains unclear. The V end lost 8 bases, the J end lost 3 bases, and 18 bases lay between the germline ends. CDR1 and CDR2 from the germline V gene are MNHNS and SASEGT. The CDR3 is made up of 15 amino acids. The CDR3 region is CASSRIGPQTDTQYF. The CDR3 DNA reads TGTGCCAGCTCGCGGATCGGGCCTCAGACAGATACGCAGTATTTT.

This chain links TRBV29-1 with TRBJ1-2, with D perhaps TRBD1 (5 bases). The V gene's germline CDR1 is SQVTM and CDR2 ANQGSEA. This CDR3 has 14 amino acids. Trimming left V 3 bases short and J 4 bases short, with 15 bases between. This CDR3 reads CSVEKGTGLYGYTF. The CDR3 nucleotides are TGCAGCGTTGAGAAGGGAACAGGTCTCTATGGCTACACCTTC.

This clonotype was observed at least ten times. The chain employs TRBV10-3 and TRBJ2-7, with a weak D call TRBD2 (6 bases). The V gene's germline CDR1 is ENHRY and CDR2 SYGVKD. V gave up 6 bases and J gave up 6 bases, with 27 bases separating them. The CDR3 loop spans 17 amino acids. The CDR3 loop reads CAIREEVSGGAMGEQYF. CDR3 nucleotide sequence: TGTGCCATCAGGGAGGAGGTTAGCGGAGGGGCTATGGGCGAGCAGTACTTC.